The clone carrying this T cell receptor beta chain was seen a handful of times. The antigen is unknown. Using CD45RO/CCR7/CD25/CD127/CD95/CD27, CD4+ naive, central memory, regulatory and stem cell-like memory cells were sorted. The study reverse transcribed the entire isolated RNA, so it sequenced expressed TCRB transcripts. Clones were read by immunoSEQ multiplex PCR, and TCRdb kept only the in-frame ones, dropping some. This sample yields some 280,000 clones, of which over 11% are seen a single time; 0.015% to 0.02% belongs to the top ten. V lost 5 bases, J lost 2 bases, and 11 bases lay in between. The germline V gene encodes CDR1 MDHEN and CDR2 SYDVKM. The CDR3 covers 14 residues. The data stem from a study of beta chain features in type 1 diabetes. Study information: In all, around 110,000,000 sorted cells from all samples were analyzed. Broader study findings: Type 1 diabetes patients had moderately but significantly shorter TCRB CDR3s in all four CD4+ subsets. Comparison showed that naive, central memory and Treg TCRB repertoires appeared more similar among patients than among healthy donors.

The sequence was collected from a man aged 30-40 years with type 1 diabetes. Sequenced: naive CD4+ T cells from blood. The chain is built from TRBV28 and TRBJ2-3; D perhaps matches TRBD2 (5 bases). CDR3 region: CASSSRRTTDTQYF. The CDR3 bases are TGTGCCAGCAGTAGTAGGAGGACCACAGATACGCAGTATTTT. Based on the CDR3 plus reference TRBV28 and TRBJ2-3, the full variable domain is DVKVTQSSRYLVKRTGEKVFLECVQDMDHENMFWYRQDPGLGLRLIYFSYDVKMKEKGDIPEGYSVSREKKERFSLILESASTNQTSMYLCASSSRRTTDTQYFGPGTRLTVL.